This TCR beta chain stems from a study of cytomegalovirus exposure and HLA in healthy donors. At the level of the study: Among about 190 million T cells, an earlier analysis found around 100 million unique TCR beta sequences.

The PCR contained 60 Vbeta and 13 Jbeta primers. The protocol was immunoSEQ multiplex PCR, while the TCRdb copy is restricted to in-frame clones and leaves out a portion. The repertoire holds some 140,000 clones, with around 72% as singletons. This CDR3 spans 14 amino acids. V gave up 4 bases and J gave up 4 bases; unmatched junction bases: 5. Germline CDR1 is LNHDA and CDR2 is SQIVND (reference sequence). The source material was PBMCs. This rearrangement joins TRBV19 to TRBJ2-3; 7 nucleotides match TRBD2. The sequence derives from a man in his fifties in good health and CMV-seropositive. The CDR3 is CASSRASGSDTQYF. CDR3 sequence (DNA): TGTGCCAGTAGTAGGGCTAGCGGTTCAGATACGCAGTATTTT.